This T cell receptor beta chain was identified in a study of blood T cells in healthy people across ages. A sample-barcoded 5' primer and a J-beta primer mix were used in a second PCR of about 7 to 12 cycles. MiXCR, run by TCRdb on the 5' RACE reads, gives a single entry per CDR3 protein. Of around 970,000 distinct CDR3 sequences listed, roughly 51% are singletons. Worth noting for this clonotype: Its antigen remains unidentified. A single base separates this from a much larger clone, so it may be a read error.

The V end lost 5 bases, the J end lost 0 bases, and 8 bases lay between the germline ends. The germline CDR1 and CDR2 sequences are SGHVS and FNYEAQ. The CDR3 loop spans 13 amino acids. Notes on the study in general: With donor CMV status unknown, expanded clonotype changes were possibly confounded. Significant beta diversity loss was already apparent by age 40, declining roughly linearly. The authors considered diversity estimates from one million T cells to be underestimates.

Material for sequencing was blood. The chain is built from TRBV7-6 and TRBJ2-7; D call uncertain. The receptor was derived from a woman in her fifties or sixties in good health. The CDR3 sequence is CASSRMDSYEQYF. CDR3 sequence (DNA): TGTGCCAGCAGCAGAATGGACTCCTACGAGCAGTACTTC. Looking up the rest from reference TRBV7-6 and TRBJ2-7 gives the full variable domain: GAGVSQSPRYKVTKRGQDVALRCDPISGHVSLYWYRQALGQGPEFLTYFNYEAQQDKSGLPNDRFSAERPEGSISTLTIQRTEQRDSAMYRCASSRMDSYEQYFGPGTRLTVT.